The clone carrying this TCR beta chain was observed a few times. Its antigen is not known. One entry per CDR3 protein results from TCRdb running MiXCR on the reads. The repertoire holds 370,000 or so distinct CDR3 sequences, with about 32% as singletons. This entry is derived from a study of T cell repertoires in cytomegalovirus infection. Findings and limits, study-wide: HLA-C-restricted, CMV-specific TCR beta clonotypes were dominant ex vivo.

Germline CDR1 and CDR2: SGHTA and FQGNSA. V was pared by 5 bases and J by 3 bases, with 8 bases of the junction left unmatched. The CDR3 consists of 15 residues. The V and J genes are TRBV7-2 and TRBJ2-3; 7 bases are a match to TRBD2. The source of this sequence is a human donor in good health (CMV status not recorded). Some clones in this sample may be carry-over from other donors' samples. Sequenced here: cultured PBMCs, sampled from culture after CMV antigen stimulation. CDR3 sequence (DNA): TGTGCCAGCAGCCCGGGACTAAGCGGGACAGATACGCAGTATTTT. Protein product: CASSPGLSGTDTQYF.